Listed below are T cell receptor beta chains from one sample, sequenced in a study of Ad26.COV2.S vaccination and SARS-CoV-2 variants. Sequencing was performed with immunoSEQ multiplex PCR; in TCRdb, only in-frame clones are kept and a portion is missing. The sample includes under 500,000 clones, 92% of them seen just once. This material consisted of peripheral blood, taken in a trial of Ad26.COV2.S vaccine versus placebo. These receptor sequences come from a person aged 18-65 years who received the Ad26.COV2.S COVID-19 vaccine or a placebo. The CDR3 runs from the conserved cysteine through the conserved F or W. The D gene is left open where the match is weak. Only some rows state a clone size, as once, few, many or a class for expanded clones.

>TRBV12-3/TRBV12-4|NA|NA|TRBJ1-5
TGTGCCAGCAAGGGAGGGGGTAATCAGCCCCAGCATTTT
CASKGGGNQPQHF
>TRBV9|TRBD2|NA|TRBJ2-7
TGTGCCAGCAGCCATTCAGGGAGGGATTCCTACGAGCAGTACTTC
CASSHSGRDSYEQYF
>TRBV9|NA|NA|TRBJ2-5
TGTGCCAGCAGTAAGTTGCCGACGCGGGGCCAAGAGACCCAGTACTTC
CASSKLPTRGQETQYF
>TRBV6-1|NA|NA|TRBJ1-2
TGTGCCAGCAGTGAAGATTGGAGGCAGACCAACTATGGCTACACCTTC
CASSEDWRQTNYGYTF
>TRBV7-8|TRBD1|NA|TRBJ2-7
TGTGCCAGCAGCCCCCGGGTCGGGGACAGCTCCTACGAGCAGTACTTC
CASSPRVGDSSYEQYF
>TRBV9|NA|NA|TRBJ2-7
TGTGCCAGCAGCCCCGAGGGTACAGGGTCAATCTACGAGCAGTACTTC
CASSPEGTGSIYEQYF
>TRBV5-1|TRBD2|once|TRBJ2-5
TGCGCCAGCAGCTTTTTAGCGGGGGTTGTAGAGACCCAGTACTTC
CASSFLAGVVETQYF
>TRBV7-2|TRBD1|NA|TRBJ1-5
TGTGCCAGCAGCCCAAGGGACAGGGGTTGGAATCAGCCCCAGCATTTT
CASSPRDRGWNQPQHF
>TRBV5-1|NA|few|TRBJ2-5
TGCGCCAGCACCCAGGGATTCCTTCAAGGCCAAGAGACCCAGTACTTC
CASTQGFLQGQETQYF
>TRBV9|NA|NA|TRBJ2-2
TGTGCCAGCAGGTGGGGGCTTGACACCGGGGAGCTGTTTTTT
CASRWGLDTGELFF
>TRBV10-1|TRBD1|NA|TRBJ2-5
TGCGCCAGCAGTGCTGGGACAGGGGATGGTTCGGCCCAGTACTTC
CASSAGTGDGSAQYF
>TRBV7-2|NA|NA|TRBJ1-1
TGTGCCAGCAGCCCAAGGGGTTCTGTGCAACTGATGAACACTGAAGCTTTCTTT
CASSPRGSVQLMNTEAFF
>TRBV9|NA|NA|TRBJ2-3
TGTGCCAGCAGCGTAGACGTCGGGGGGCCCACAGATACGCAGTATTTT
CASSVDVGGPTDTQYF
>TRBV7-2|NA|NA|TRBJ2-1
TGTGCCAGCAGCTTACAGGGGAGCGCCTACAATGAGCAGTTCTTC
CASSLQGSAYNEQFF
>TRBV2|TRBD2|NA|TRBJ2-7
TGTGCCAGCCGTAGCGGGAGCTCCTACGAGCAGTACTTC
CASRSGSSYEQYF
>TRBV28|TRBD1|NA|TRBJ2-1
TGTGCCAGCAGCGCGGACAGGGCCGGTAATGAGCAGTTCTTC
CASSADRAGNEQFF
>TRBV29-1|TRBD1|NA|TRBJ2-2
TGCAGCGTCGATACAGGGGGCACGTACACCGGGGAGCTGTTTTTT
CSVDTGGTYTGELFF
>TRBV6-5|TRBD1|NA|TRBJ2-1
TGTGCCAGCAGTTACGAGACAGGGGGAGGAAATGAGCAGTTCTTC
CASSYETGGGNEQFF
>TRBV27|NA|NA|TRBJ1-5
TGTGCCAGCAGGTTGGTGGGGGCTGGTAGCAATCAGCCCCAGCATTTT
CASRLVGAGSNQPQHF
>TRBV15|TRBD1|NA|TRBJ2-7
TGTGCCACCAGCAGAGGGGCGGACAGGGGGCGCCTAGTCCACGAGCAGTACTTC
CATSRGADRGRLVHEQYF
>TRBV5-1|TRBD2|NA|TRBJ2-3
TGCGCCAGCAGCTGGGATCTAATGGCGGGAGAACTCACAGATACGCAGTATTTT
CASSWDLMAGELTDTQYF
>TRBV7-8|TRBD1|NA|TRBJ2-3
TGTGCCAGCAGCCAACCCGCTACATCCGGGACAGGGAGAGGAAATACGCAGTATTTT
CASSQPATSGTGRGNTQYF
>TRBV5-4|NA|few|TRBJ1-2
TGTGCCAGCAGCCCGCACCCTCCGGGAACGAAAATCCCCTATGGCTACACCTTC
CASSPHPPGTKIPYGYTF
>TRBV11-2|TRBD1|NA|TRBJ1-2
TGTGCCAGCAATCCCATTAGGGACAGGGGGGACTATGGCTACACCTTC
CASNPIRDRGDYGYTF
>TRBV25-1|NA|NA|TRBJ1-1
TGTGCCAGCAGTCCGCGTGGGACAACTAACACTGAAGCTTTCTTT
CASSPRGTTNTEAFF
>TRBV6-6|NA|NA|TRBJ2-2
TGTGCCACCACTACCACCGGGGAGCTGTTTTTT
CATTTTGELFF
>TRBV19|TRBD1|few|TRBJ2-7
TGTGCCAGTAGTATCGCCGGGACAGCCGCCTACGAGCAGTACTTC
CASSIAGTAAYEQYF
>TRBV6-5|NA|NA|TRBJ1-2
TGTGCCAGCAACCCCCAGGGTGGAGGCTATGGCTACACCTTC
CASNPQGGGYGYTF
>TRBV28|NA|NA|TRBJ1-4
TGTGCCAGCGGCCGTCCTGAGGGAAAACTGTTTTTT
CASGRPEGKLFF
>TRBV15|TRBD1|NA|TRBJ2-2
TGTGCCACCAGCCGAGGACAGGCCGGGGAGCTGTTTTTT
CATSRGQAGELFF
>TRBV6-6|NA|few|TRBJ2-1
TGTGCCACCCGCTTCGGGTCCTACAATGAGCAGTTCTTC
CATRFGSYNEQFF
>TRBV9|NA|NA|TRBJ2-2
TGTGCCAGCAGCGTATCCGAGGTCGAGCTGTTTTTT
CASSVSEVELFF
>TRBV7-9|NA|NA|TRBJ2-5
TGTGCCAGCAGCTTCAGGGTCCTAAGGGGAACCCAGTACTTC
CASSFRVLRGTQYF
>TRBV23-1|TRBD1|few|TRBJ1-1
TGCGCCAGCAGTCAACCTATGGGACAGTTGACCGCGGACACTGAAGCTTTCTTT
CASSQPMGQLTADTEAFF
>TRBV30|NA|NA|TRBJ1-6
TGTGCCTGGAGTTCGGGCAGGGGAAGTTCACCCCTCCACTTT
CAWSSGRGSSPLHF
>TRBV27|NA|NA|TRBJ1-1
TGTGCCAGCAGGCCTGGCTGGGCGGCGAACACTGAAGCTTTCTTT
CASRPGWAANTEAFF